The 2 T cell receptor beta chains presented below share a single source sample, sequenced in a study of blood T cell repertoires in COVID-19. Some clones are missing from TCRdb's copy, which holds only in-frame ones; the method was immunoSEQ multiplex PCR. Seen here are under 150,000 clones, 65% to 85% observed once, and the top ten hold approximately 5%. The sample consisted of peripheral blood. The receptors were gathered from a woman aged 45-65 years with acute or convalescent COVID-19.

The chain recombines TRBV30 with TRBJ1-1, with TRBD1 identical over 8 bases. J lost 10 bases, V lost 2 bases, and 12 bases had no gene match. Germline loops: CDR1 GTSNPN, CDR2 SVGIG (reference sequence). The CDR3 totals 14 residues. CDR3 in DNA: TGTGCCTGGAGTCACCGGGACAGGAACCCGATAGCTTTCTTT. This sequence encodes CAWSHRDRNPIAFF.

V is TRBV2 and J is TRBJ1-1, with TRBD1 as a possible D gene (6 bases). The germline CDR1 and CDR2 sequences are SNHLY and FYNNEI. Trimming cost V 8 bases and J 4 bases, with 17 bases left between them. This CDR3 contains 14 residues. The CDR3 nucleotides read TGTGCCAGCGGCCAAGGGGGAGCAGGCACTGAAGCTTTCTTT. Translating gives CASGQGGAGTEAFF.